A selection of T cell receptor beta chains follows, all from one sample in a study of shared T cell receptors in the human thymus. Assay used: immunoSEQ multiplex PCR; TCRdb lists only in-frame clones, some missing. There are about 660,000 clones in the sample; around 89% occur only once, and around 0.0099% lies in the top ten. The sample was also linked to a second study, of human thymus T cells.

Sequencing input: thymocytes. Every receptor here comes from a boy in the first two years of life with a congenital heart defect. CDR3s include the opening cysteine and the closing phenylalanine or tryptophan. A D gene is named only where the DNA matches it firmly. Rows give clone size only sometimes, using once, few, many, or a class for an expanded clone.

j_call d_call clone_size v_call cdr3_aa cdr3_nt
TRBJ2-2 . . TRBV9 CASSVLDGIPTGELFF TGTGCCAGCAGCGTCCTTGACGGGATCCCCACCGGGGAGCTGTTTTTT
TRBJ1-2 . . TRBV28 CASSFPQHSGGYTF TGTGCCAGCAGTTTCCCGCAGCATTCGGGGGGCTACACCTTC
TRBJ2-1 . . TRBV13 CASSLLGLANEQFF TGTGCCAGCAGCTTACTGGGACTGGCGAATGAGCAGTTCTTC
TRBJ2-1 . . TRBV27 CASSLGVSSYNEQFF TGTGCCAGCAGTTTAGGAGTGAGCTCCTACAATGAGCAGTTCTTC
TRBJ2-7 . . TRBV18 CASSPTRTAEDEQYF TGTGCCAGCTCACCTACCCGGACAGCAGAAGACGAGCAGTACTTC
TRBJ2-4 TRBD1 . TRBV6-1 CASRPGQGVDIQYF TGTGCCAGCAGACCGGGACAGGGGGTGGACATTCAGTACTTC
TRBJ2-5 . . TRBV6-5 CASSPGLPGTQYF TGTGCCAGCAGCCCGGGACTCCCGGGGACCCAGTACTTC
TRBJ2-7 . . TRBV6-1 CASSEGGGRGARTRSSYEQYF TGTGCCAGCAGTGAAGGAGGGGGCAGGGGGGCTCGTACCAGGAGCTCCTACGAGCAGTACTTC
TRBJ1-5 . . TRBV6-6 CASDTVKQPQHF TGTGCCAGCGATACGGTAAAGCAGCCCCAGCATTTT
TRBJ2-5 TRBD1 once TRBV5-1 CASSLGQGKETQYF TGCGCCAGCAGCTTAGGACAGGGAAAAGAGACCCAGTACTTC
TRBJ2-4 . . TRBV5-1 CASSLDDRFTPSPTLAKNIQYF TGCGCCAGCAGCTTGGATGACAGGTTCACACCGTCTCCCACTCTAGCCAAAAACATTCAGTACTTC
TRBJ2-3 TRBD1 few TRBV19 CASRQGGTDTQYF TGTGCCAGTCGCCAGGGGGGCACAGATACGCAGTATTTT
TRBJ2-7 TRBD1 . TRBV15 CATSIRDRGRYEQYF TGTGCCACCAGCATCCGGGACAGGGGGCGTTACGAGCAGTACTTC
TRBJ2-1 . . TRBV9 CASSVVSNEQFF TGTGCCAGCAGCGTAGTTTCTAATGAGCAGTTCTTC
TRBJ2-7 TRBD2 . TRBV28 CASSPLAGGRPYEQYF TGTGCCAGCAGTCCACTAGCGGGAGGGCGGCCCTACGAGCAGTACTTC
TRBJ2-5 TRBD2 . TRBV5-6 CASSYGLAGRRTQYF TGTGCCAGCAGCTATGGACTAGCGGGACGTCGGACCCAGTACTTC
TRBJ2-1 . . TRBV6-5 CASSALSDRYNEQFF TGTGCCAGCAGTGCCCTATCCGACAGGTACAATGAGCAGTTCTTC
TRBJ1-2 . . TRBV4-2 CASSQEASLGYGYTF TGTGCCAGCAGCCAAGAGGCATCCCTAGGCTATGGCTACACCTTC
TRBJ2-7 TRBD2 . TRBV7-2 CASSPGPDRASGSRDEQYF TGTGCCAGCAGCCCCGGGCCCGATAGGGCTAGCGGGAGCCGGGACGAGCAGTACTTC